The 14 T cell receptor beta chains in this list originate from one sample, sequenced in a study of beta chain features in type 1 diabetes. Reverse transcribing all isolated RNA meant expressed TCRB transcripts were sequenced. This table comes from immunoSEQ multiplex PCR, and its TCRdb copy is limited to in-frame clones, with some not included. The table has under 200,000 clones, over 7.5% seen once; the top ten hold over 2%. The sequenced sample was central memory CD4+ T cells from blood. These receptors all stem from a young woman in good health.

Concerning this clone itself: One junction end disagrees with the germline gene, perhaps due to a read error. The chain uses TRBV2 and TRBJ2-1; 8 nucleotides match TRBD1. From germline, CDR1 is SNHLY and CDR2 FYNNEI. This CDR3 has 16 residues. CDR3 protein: CASREDRGGTYNEQFF. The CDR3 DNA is TGTGCCAGCAGGGAAGACAGGGGAGGAACCTACAATGAGCAGTTCTTC.

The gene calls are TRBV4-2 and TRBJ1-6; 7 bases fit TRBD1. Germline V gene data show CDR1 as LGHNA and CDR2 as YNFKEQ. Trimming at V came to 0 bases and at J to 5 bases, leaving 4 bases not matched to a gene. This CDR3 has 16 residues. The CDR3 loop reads CASSQEGTANNSPLHF. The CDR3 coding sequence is TGTGCCAGCAGCCAAGAAGGGACAGCAAATAATTCACCCCTCCACTTT.

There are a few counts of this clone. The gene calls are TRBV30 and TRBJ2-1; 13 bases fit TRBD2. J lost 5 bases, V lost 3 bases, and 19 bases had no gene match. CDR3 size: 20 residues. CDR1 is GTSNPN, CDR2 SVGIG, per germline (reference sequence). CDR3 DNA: TGTGCCTGGAGCGCTCGCTTGGGCCCCGGGACTAGCGGGAAAGACAATGAGCAGTTCTTC. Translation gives CAWSARLGPGTSGKDNEQFF.

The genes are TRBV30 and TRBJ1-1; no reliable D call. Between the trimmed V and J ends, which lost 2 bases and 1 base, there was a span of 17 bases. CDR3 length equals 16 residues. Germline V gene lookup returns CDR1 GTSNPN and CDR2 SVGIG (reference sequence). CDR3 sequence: CAWSQDSLNANTEAFF. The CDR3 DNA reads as TGTGCCTGGAGTCAAGACTCTTTGAACGCGAACACTGAAGCTTTCTTT.

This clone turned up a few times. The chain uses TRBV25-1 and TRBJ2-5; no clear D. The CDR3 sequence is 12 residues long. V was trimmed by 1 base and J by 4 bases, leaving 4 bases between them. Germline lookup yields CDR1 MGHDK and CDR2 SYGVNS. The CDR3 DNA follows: TGTGCCAGCAGTGAATCTACAGAGACCCAGTACTTC. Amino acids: CASSESTETQYF.

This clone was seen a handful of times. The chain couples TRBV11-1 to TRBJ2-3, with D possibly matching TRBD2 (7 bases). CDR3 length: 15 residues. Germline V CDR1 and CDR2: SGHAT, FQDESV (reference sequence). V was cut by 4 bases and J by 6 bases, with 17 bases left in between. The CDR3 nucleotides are TGTGCCAGCAGCTCCCCTGGGGGGGCCAGGGATACGCAGTATTTT. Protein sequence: CASSSPGGARDTQYF.

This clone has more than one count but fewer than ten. DNA for the CDR3: TGTGCCAGCAGCCTAGACAGGGGACGTTCACCCCTCCACTTT. As protein: CASSLDRGRSPLHF. The chain recombines TRBV7-3 with TRBJ1-6; 8 bases are shared with TRBD1. The V gene's germline CDR1 is SGHTA and CDR2 FQGTGA. Trimming took 5 bases from V and 9 from J; bases not matched to a gene: 6. This CDR3 has 14 residues.

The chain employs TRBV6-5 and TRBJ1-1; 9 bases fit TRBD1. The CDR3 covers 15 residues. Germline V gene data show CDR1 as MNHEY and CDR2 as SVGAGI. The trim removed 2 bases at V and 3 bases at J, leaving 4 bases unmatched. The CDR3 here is CASSYAQGADTEAFF. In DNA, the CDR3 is TGTGCCAGCAGTTACGCACAGGGGGCGGACACTGAAGCTTTCTTT.

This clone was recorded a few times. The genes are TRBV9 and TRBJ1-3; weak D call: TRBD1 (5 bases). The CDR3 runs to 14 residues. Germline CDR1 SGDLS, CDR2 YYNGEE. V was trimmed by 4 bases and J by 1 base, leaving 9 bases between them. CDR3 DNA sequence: TGTGCCAGCAGCACCCAGGGTTCTGGAAACACCATATATTTT. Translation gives CASSTQGSGNTIYF.

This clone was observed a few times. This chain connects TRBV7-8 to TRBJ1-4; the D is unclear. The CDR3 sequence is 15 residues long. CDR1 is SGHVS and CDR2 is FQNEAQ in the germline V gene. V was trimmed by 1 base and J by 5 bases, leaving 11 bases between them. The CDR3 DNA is TGTGCCAGCAGCTTAGATGGCGGCTCCAATGAAAAACTGTTTTTT. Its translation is CASSLDGGSNEKLFF.

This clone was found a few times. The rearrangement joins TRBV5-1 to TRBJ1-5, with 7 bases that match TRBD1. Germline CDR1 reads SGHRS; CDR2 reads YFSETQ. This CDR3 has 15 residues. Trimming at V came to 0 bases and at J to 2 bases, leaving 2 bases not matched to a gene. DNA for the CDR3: TGCGCCAGCAGCTTGGATGGGACAGGCAATCAGCCCCAGCATTTT. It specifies CASSLDGTGNQPQHF.

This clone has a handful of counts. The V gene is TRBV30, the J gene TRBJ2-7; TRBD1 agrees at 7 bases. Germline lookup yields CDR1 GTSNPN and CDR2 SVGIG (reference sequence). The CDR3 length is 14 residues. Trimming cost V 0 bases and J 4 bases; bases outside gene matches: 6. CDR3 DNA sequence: TGTGCCTGGAGTGTACTAGAGACAGGGTACGAGCAGTACTTC. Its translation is CAWSVLETGYEQYF.

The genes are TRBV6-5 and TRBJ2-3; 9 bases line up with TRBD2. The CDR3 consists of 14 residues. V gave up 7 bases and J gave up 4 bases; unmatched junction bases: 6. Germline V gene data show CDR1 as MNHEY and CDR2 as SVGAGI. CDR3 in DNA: TGTGCCAGCACCTCGGCGGGGGGGTCAGATACGCAGTATTTT. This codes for CASTSAGGSDTQYF.

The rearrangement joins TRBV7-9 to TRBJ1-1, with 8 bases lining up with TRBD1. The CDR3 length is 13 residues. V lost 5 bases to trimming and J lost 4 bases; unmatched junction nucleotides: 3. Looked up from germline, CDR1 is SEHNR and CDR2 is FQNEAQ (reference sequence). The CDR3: CASSAGQGTEAFF. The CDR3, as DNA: TGTGCCAGCAGCGCCGGACAGGGCACTGAAGCTTTCTTT. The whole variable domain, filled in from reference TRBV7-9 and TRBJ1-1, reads DTGVSQNPRHKITKRGQNVTFRCDPISEHNRLYWYRQTLGQGPEFLTYFQNEAQLEKSRLLSDRFSAERPKGSFSTLEIQRTEQGDSAMYLCASSAGQGTEAFFGQGTRLTVV.